Below are 11 T cell receptor beta chains sequenced from a single sample in a study of T cells in Graves' hyperthyroidism and ophthalmopathy. The CDR3 regions of TCR beta were amplified from RNA transcripts. HTBI primers were used for first-round RT-PCR of the TCR CDR3. TCRdb called the multiplex PCR reads again in MiXCR, with one record for every CDR3 protein. Of about 210,000 distinct CDR3 sequences listed, 15% to 20% are singletons. Sequencing input: blood. These receptors were collected from a man aged 45-60 years with Graves' hyperthyroidism.

This clonotype was recorded many times. This chain links TRBV7-2 with TRBJ2-3; the D gene is possibly TRBD2 (5 bases). Germline V gene sequence: CDR1 SGHTA, CDR2 FQGNSA. V was trimmed by 5 bases and J by 0 bases, leaving 15 bases between them. The CDR3 spans 16 residues. The CDR3 protein is CASSPGRGSSTDTQYF. For the CDR3, the DNA is TGTGCCAGCAGCCCTGGGAGAGGATCAAGCACAGATACGCAGTATTTT.

This clonotype was observed a handful of times. This chain links TRBV4-3 with TRBJ2-7, with unresolved D. Trimming cost V 0 bases and J 2 bases, with 11 bases left between them. There are 15 residues in the CDR3. CDR1 is LGHNA, CDR2 YSLEER, per germline. The DNA of the CDR3 is TGCGCCAGCAGCCAAGAGTTCCAGGTTGCCTACGAGCAGTACTTC. It yields the protein CASSQEFQVAYEQYF.

This clonotype was seen many times. The chain joins TRBV20-1 to TRBJ2-5, with 7 bases lining up with TRBD1. This CDR3 region has 13 residues. Germline-derived CDR1 and CDR2 are DFQATT and SNEGSKA (reference sequence). J was trimmed by 5 bases and V by 6 bases; bases with no gene match: 9. CDR3 DNA: TGCAGTGCACACGGACAGGTCGGGGAGACCCAGTACTTC. Amino acids: CSAHGQVGETQYF.

The rearrangement uses TRBV27 and TRBJ1-4; D possibly corresponds to TRBD1 (5 bases). With 0 bases removed from V and 0 bases from J, the gap between germline ends came to 17 bases. This CDR3 comprises 19 residues. CDR1 MNHEY and CDR2 SMNVEV come from the germline V gene (reference sequence). CDR3 coding DNA: TGTGCCAGCAGTTTATCGTTCGGGGCCTTTGTTGCAACTAATGAAAAACTGTTTTTT. Translated: CASSLSFGAFVATNEKLFF.

This clonotype was counted only a few times. The chain has TRBV20-1 and TRBJ2-2, with TRBD2 matching over 16 bases. Germline CDR1 is DFQATT and CDR2 is SNEGSKA (reference sequence). J lost 3 bases, V lost 5 bases, and 6 bases had no gene match. CDR3 length: 17 amino acids. The DNA of the CDR3 is TGCAGTGCTCCTGGGACTAGCGGGAGGGCGGACACCGGGGAGCTGTTTTTT. Its translation is CSAPGTSGRADTGELFF.

The CDR3 region has the DNA TGTGCCAGCTCACCCAGACCTTGGGCCTACGAGCAGTACTTC. As protein: CASSPRPWAYEQYF. The chain couples TRBV18 to TRBJ2-7; no reliable D call. V was trimmed by 3 bases and J by 2 bases, leaving 11 bases between them. The CDR3 is 14 residues long. Germline V lookup: CDR1 KGHSH, CDR2 LQKENI.

This clonotype turned up a few times. V gene TRBV20-1 combines with J gene TRBJ2-1, with 7 bases lining up with TRBD1. Trimming at V came to 0 bases and at J to 1 base, leaving 6 bases not matched to a gene. Germline V lookup: CDR1 DFQATT, CDR2 SNEGSKA (reference sequence). CDR3 size: 16 residues. The CDR3 bases are TGCAGTGCTAGAGATGAGGGGGCTGAATCCTACAATGAGCAGTTCTTC. Translating it yields CSARDEGAESYNEQFF.

This clonotype was recorded at least ten times. The chain combines TRBV6-2 or TRBV6-3 with TRBJ1-1; no definite D call. V dropped 6 bases and J dropped 1 base, with 18 bases sitting between them. CDR1 and CDR2 (germline): MNHEY, SVGEGT. The CDR3 totals 16 residues. The CDR3 DNA reads as TGTGCCAGCAGGTCTACTTTGTTCGGGTCGAACACTGAAGCTTTCTTT. Translation: CASRSTLFGSNTEAFF.

This clonotype was found a few times. The chain recombines TRBV4-1 with TRBJ2-1; TRBD2 agrees at 14 bases. From germline, CDR1 is MGHRA and CDR2 YSYEKL. V shed 4 bases and J 9 bases; nucleotides not matched to a gene: 5. This CDR3 comprises 15 residues. This chain's CDR3 is CASSRGLAGGGEQFF. Written as DNA, the CDR3 is TGCGCCAGCAGCCGAGGACTAGCGGGAGGCGGTGAGCAGTTCTTC.

This chain links TRBV12-3 or TRBV12-4 with TRBJ2-1; 7 nucleotides align to TRBD2. V gave up 1 base and J gave up 6 bases; unmatched junction bases: 6. The CDR3 is 15 amino acids. The DNA for the CDR3 is TGTGCCAGCAGTTTAGGGGCGGGAGCGACCAATGAGCAGTTCTTC. Translating it yields CASSLGAGATNEQFF.

J is TRBJ1-4 and V is TRBV5-1; 7 bases map to TRBD1. The ends lost 2 bases at V and 7 bases at J; junction bases unmatched: 14. From germline, CDR1 is SGHRS and CDR2 YFSETQ. CDR3 length: 17 residues. The CDR3 protein is CASSFEPTGTVVEKLFF. The CDR3 nucleotides read TGCGCCAGCAGCTTCGAACCGACCGGGACAGTTGTTGAAAAACTGTTTTTT.